The 10 T cell receptor beta chains given below trace back to one sample, sequenced in a study of shared clonotypes between healthy human individuals (TCRdb year 2020). Receptor amplification or capture employed the immunoSEQ multiplex PCR assay. TCRdb obtained this table from immuneACCESS and retained in-frame rearrangements with V and J assigned. These tables miss some clones; where compared with another copy, unresolved V genes account for less than half of the shortfall, and the remainder is unexplained. The sample contains about a million clones, roughly 80% of them found a single time. The leading ten clones occupy 0.89% of the sample. Sequenced: memory CD4+ T cells from PBMCs. The cell subset or site tag for this specimen amounts to: CD45RA-negative fraction. The receptor source for this set is a young man in good health. Some clones in this sample may be carry-over from other donors' samples.

The rearrangement uses TRBV7-3 and TRBJ2-1; either TRBD1 or TRBD2 may fit D (6 bases each). Trimming removed 5 bases at V and 11 bases at J, with 10 bases between. Germline values: CDR1 SGHTA, CDR2 FQGTGA. The CDR3 contains 11 residues. The CDR3 DNA follows: TGTGCCAGCAGCCAGGGGACTCAGCAGTTCTTC. Residues: CASSQGTQQFF.

In the case of this clone: Other DNA sequences in the same sample also yield this CDR3. V and J are TRBV18 and TRBJ2-7, with 9 bases identical to TRBD1. Germline trimming cut 2 bases from V and 4 bases from J; bases unmatched to any gene: 0. Germline V gene data show CDR1 as KGHSH and CDR2 as LQKENI. This CDR3 contains 13 residues. The CDR3 here is CASSPGTGYEQYF. CDR3 coding DNA: TGTGCCAGCTCACCAGGGACAGGGTACGAGCAGTACTTC.

This chain joins TRBV19 and TRBJ1-1, with D unresolved. There are 15 residues in the CDR3. CDR1 and CDR2 (germline): LNHDA, SQIVND (reference sequence). V gave up 1 base and J gave up 5 bases, with 14 bases separating them. The CDR3 spells CASSIGRTEGTEAFF. CDR3 DNA sequence: TGTGCCAGTAGTATAGGGCGGACCGAAGGGACTGAAGCTTTCTTT.

This chain uses TRBV6-1 with TRBJ2-3, with a possible D match to TRBD2 (5 bases). The germline gives CDR1 MNHNS, CDR2 SASEGT. CDR3 size: 12 residues. V gave up 6 bases and J gave up 4 bases, with 8 bases separating them. CDR3 protein: CASRRVADTQYF. The CDR3 DNA is TGTGCCAGCAGGCGGGTCGCAGATACGCAGTATTTT.

This clone has just a few counts. The chain joins TRBV2 to TRBJ1-2; D call uncertain. Germline CDR1 reads SNHLY; CDR2 reads FYNNEI. This CDR3 has 14 amino acids. Trimming shortened V by 7 bases and J by 4 bases, and 16 bases separated the two germline ends. The CDR3 loop is CASTGDTPGYGYTF. CDR3 in DNA: TGTGCCAGCACCGGAGACACCCCTGGCTATGGCTACACCTTC.

The rearrangement links TRBV16 to TRBJ2-2; D is possibly TRBD2 (5 bases). This CDR3 contains 13 residues. V lost 1 base to trimming and J lost 6 bases, with 6 bases between them. CDR1 is KGHSY and CDR2 is FQNENV in the germline V gene. The CDR3 nucleotides read TGTGCCAGCAGCCAATTCGGGGCCGGGGAGCTGTTTTTT. It translates to CASSQFGAGELFF.

This clone appeared a few times. The chain uses TRBV28 and TRBJ1-2; D unresolved. Germline values: CDR1 MDHEN, CDR2 SYDVKM. The CDR3 runs 13 residues. V shed 6 bases and J shed 4 bases, with 12 bases lying between them. The CDR3 spells CASSPTQTYGYTF. As DNA, the CDR3 is TGTGCCAGCAGCCCGACACAAACCTATGGCTACACCTTC.

This sequence joins TRBV12-5 and TRBJ2-1; D not resolved. Germline V gene lookup returns CDR1 LGHNT and CDR2 FRNRAP. Trimming took 8 bases from V and 3 from J, leaving 11 bases between them. The CDR3 is 13 residues long. CDR3 region: CASRIMGYNEQFF. The CDR3 region has the DNA TGTGCTAGTAGGATAATGGGCTACAATGAGCAGTTCTTC.

This clone was seen only a few times. The J gene is TRBJ2-7, the V gene TRBV25-1, with D perhaps TRBD2 (6 bases). V was shortened by 7 bases and J by 0 bases, with 10 bases between the two germline ends. Germline V lookup: CDR1 MGHDK, CDR2 SYGVNS. The CDR3 length is 13 residues. This CDR3 is CASMEGSSYEQYF. The CDR3 nucleotides are TGTGCCAGCATGGAGGGGAGCTCCTACGAGCAGTACTTC.

This clone was observed a few times. The chain carries TRBV7-2 and TRBJ1-2, with D tentatively TRBD1 (5 bases). The V gene's germline CDR1 is SGHTA and CDR2 FQGNSA. This CDR3 is built from 16 residues. V was cut by 5 bases and J by 0 bases, with 16 bases left in between. The CDR3 loop is CASSPYRAGSNYGYTF. The DNA for the CDR3 is TGTGCCAGCAGCCCCTATCGGGCAGGGTCTAACTATGGCTACACCTTC.